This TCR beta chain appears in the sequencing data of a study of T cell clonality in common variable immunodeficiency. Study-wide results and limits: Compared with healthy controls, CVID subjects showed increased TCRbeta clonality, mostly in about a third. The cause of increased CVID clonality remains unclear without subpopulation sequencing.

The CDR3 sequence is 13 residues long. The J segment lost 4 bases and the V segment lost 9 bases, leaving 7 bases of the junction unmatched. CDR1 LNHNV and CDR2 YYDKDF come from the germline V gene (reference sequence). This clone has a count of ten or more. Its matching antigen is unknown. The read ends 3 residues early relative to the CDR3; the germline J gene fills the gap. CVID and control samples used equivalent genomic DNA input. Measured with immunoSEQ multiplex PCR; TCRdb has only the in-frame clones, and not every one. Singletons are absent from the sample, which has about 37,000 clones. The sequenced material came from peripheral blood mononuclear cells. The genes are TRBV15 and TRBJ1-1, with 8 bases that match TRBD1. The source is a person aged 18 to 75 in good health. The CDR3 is CATGQGSITEAFF. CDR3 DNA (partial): TGTGCCACTGGACAGGGATCGATCACTGAA.